Listed below are T cell receptor beta chains from one sample, sequenced in a study of blood T cells in healthy people across ages. Using its own MiXCR run on the 5' RACE reads, TCRdb lists one record per CDR3 protein. The repertoire holds approximately 900,000 distinct CDR3 sequences, with under 35% as singletons. Another study also made use of these data, one on T cells of mothers and their children.

The sample comprised blood. The receptors were gathered from a woman aged 40 to 50 in good health. The CDR3 runs from the conserved cysteine through the conserved F or W. D genes are given only for firm matches. Not every row has a clone size; where given, it reads once, few, many or a size class.

clone_size j_call v_call d_call cdr3_nt cdr3_aa
- TRBJ1-2 TRBV28 TRBD1 TGTGCCAGCAGTTCACCCGGGACAGGGCCGGGTGACTACACCTTC CASSSPGTGPGDYTF
many TRBJ2-5 TRBV6-1 - TGTGCCAGCAGTGAGACGTTACAGGCGTACCAAGAGACCCAGTACTTC CASSETLQAYQETQYF
few TRBJ1-2 TRBV7-8 TRBD1 TGTGCCAGCAGCAATCAGGGACAGACCCTCTTCTACACCTTC CASSNQGQTLFYTF
once TRBJ2-1 TRBV29-1 - TGCAGCGACGGGGGATCGGGGAATGAGCAGTTCTTC CSDGGSGNEQFF
- TRBJ1-2 TRBV28 TRBD1 TGTGCCAGCAGCCCAGACAGGGTTCGAGGTGGCTACACCTTC CASSPDRVRGGYTF
few TRBJ1-1 TRBV24-1 - TGTGCCACCAGTGACGGCAGCCACGTTTCGGGCACTGAAGCTTTCTTT CATSDGSHVSGTEAFF
many TRBJ1-2 TRBV20-1 - TGCAGTGTTTCAGGGAACTATGGCTACACCTTC CSVSGNYGYTF
few TRBJ1-2 TRBV5-1 TRBD1 TGCGCCAGCAGCCCTATGGACAGGGCGTCGGGGGACTATGGCTACACCTTC CASSPMDRASGDYGYTF
- TRBJ2-5 TRBV20-1 - TGCAGTGCGATAGGGCAGGAGACCCAGTACTTC CSAIGQETQYF
few TRBJ2-3 TRBV20-1 - TGCAGTGCTACTAGACCCTTCACAGATACGCAGTATTTT CSATRPFTDTQYF
few TRBJ2-7 TRBV2 TRBD1 TGTGCCAGCTTTGCCGGGACAGGGTTCTACGAGCAGTACTTC CASFAGTGFYEQYF
many TRBJ2-5 TRBV12-3/TRBV12-4 - TGTGCCAGCATTGGGGTTCAAGAGACCCAGTACTTC CASIGVQETQYF
many TRBJ1-1 TRBV6-5 - TGTGCCAGCAGTTTTAACGGCAACACTGAAGCTTTCTTT CASSFNGNTEAFF
many TRBJ1-4 TRBV5-1 - TGCGCCAGCAGCCTAGGACGGGAGAATGAAAAACTGTTTTTT CASSLGRENEKLFF
few TRBJ2-5 TRBV5-6 - TGTGCCAGCATCGTGAAGGGTATCCAAGAGACCCAGTACTTC CASIVKGIQETQYF
many TRBJ2-4 TRBV10-3 - TGTGCCATCAGTGACCAGGGTGGGGACATTCAGTACTTC CAISDQGGDIQYF
- TRBJ2-3 TRBV7-3 TRBD1 TGTGCCAGCAGCTACTTCCCCCGCAACAGACAGGGACCCCAAGATACGCAGTATTTT CASSYFPRNRQGPQDTQYF
- TRBJ2-3 TRBV5-1 TRBD2 TGCGCCAGCAGCTTAAGGACTAGCGCAGATACGCAGTATTTT CASSLRTSADTQYF
many TRBJ2-5 TRBV9 TRBD2 TGTGCCAGCAGCGGACTAGCGGGGGGCTCTCGAGAGACCCAGTACTTC CASSGLAGGSRETQYF
few TRBJ2-7 TRBV6-1 TRBD2 TGTGCCAGCAGTGAATATTGGCGGGGGTTTGGATACGAGCAGTACTTC CASSEYWRGFGYEQYF
- TRBJ1-1 TRBV6-4 - TGTGCCAGCGGTGAAACCAGTCACACTGAAGCTTTCTTT CASGETSHTEAFF
- TRBJ2-2 TRBV7-3 - TGTGCCAGCGGCCAACGACGGGACGCCGGGGAGCTGTTTTTT CASGQRRDAGELFF
few TRBJ1-1 TRBV20-1 TRBD1 TGCAGTGCTAGAGAGGGACAGCTTGTAGCTTTCTTT CSAREGQLVAFF